This T cell receptor beta chain emerged from a study of glioma-infiltrating T cells (dated by TCRdb to the mid-2010s). Broadly, across the study: Low-grade gliomas were represented by WHO grade II oligodendrogliomas or astrocytomas, and glioblastomas were represented by WHO grade IV tumors that were sampled at initial rather than recurrent diagnosis. Dexamethasone was administered to glioma patients for six or fewer days before surgery. The sequencing target for blood libraries was roughly 4.5- to 11-fold coverage of 950,000 to 1,000,000 peripheral T cells. The study sequenced TCR alpha- and beta-chain repertoires from glioma tissue, from non-neoplastic brain tissue and from matched peripheral blood mononuclear cells. To measure how far tissue and blood T-cell populations diverged, each tissue-infiltrating repertoire was compared against the peripheral blood repertoire of the same patient. Three low-grade glioma patients, several primary glioblastoma patients, and three non-glioma patients who contributed non-neoplastic brain tissue made up the paired cohort. Study-wide conclusions, independent of this receptor: Patients with low tissue-blood divergence were marked by a signature set of shared blood CDR3 motifs, and that set was depleted in highly divergent patients. Only a very small number of CDR3 sequences turned up in both tissue and blood, a result put down to high CDR3 diversity combined with limited sampling. Small numbers underpinned the group comparisons: under ten glioblastoma patients, three low-grade glioma patients and three non-neoplastic patients. In non-neoplastic patients, VJ-independent divergence between tissue and blood fell below expectation, whereas in all gliomas, and especially in low-grade gliomas, the divergence rose above expectation.

The iRepertoire nested amplicon-rescue multiplex PCR (arm-PCR) platform was used to amplify TCR alpha and beta CDR3 regions from RNA. For one-step reverse transcription and amplification, roughly 100-450 ng of tissue mRNA or PBMC total RNA was used as input. After bead purification, a secondary multiplex PCR added Illumina adapters, and libraries were gel-purified between 200 and 400 bp. The libraries contained internal 6-nucleotide barcodes that were used for demultiplexing. Sequencing of libraries was performed on an Illumina MiSeq with 2x220 or 2x250 nucleotide paired-end reads. As for the authors' bioinformatics: Paired reads were merged using FLASH 1.2.11 and were aligned to the GRCh37 human genome using BWA-MEM, after which TRA and TRB reads were extracted. An IMGT-derived reference of cassette sequences and CDR3 motifs, with pseudogenes included, was used for V and J assignment. Reads were translated in three frames, and productive CDR3s were defined as those with a C...FGXG motif and no stop codons. A clonotype was defined as a unique combination of a V-J cassette pair and a CDR3 amino acid sequence. Reads were filtered by Hamming distance, thresholded by each sample's sequence error rate in mapped regions. Starting from the raw public reads, TCRdb applied fastp trimming at Q25, assembled clones with MiXCR and retained in-frame beta chains. A single entry per CDR3 protein holds the most common genes and DNA from its merged rows. In this record, the V and J calls reflect TCRdb's handling and not the investigators' own analysis. For this sample there are roughly 350,000 distinct CDR3 sequences; roughly two fifths appear just once. The ten largest clones take up around 12% of the sample.

CDR1 is given as LGHDT and CDR2 as YNNKEL, both from the germline V gene (reference sequence). The CDR3 holds 13 amino acids from the cysteine to the phenylalanine. Left in the record is the CDR3 DNA by itself, 39 bases read in frame from the first base. The germline V end is reduced by 2 bases and the J end by 8 bases; junction bases left unmatched: 3. Concerning this clonotype itself: Its antigen is unknown. One base away there is no much larger clone; base qualities are not given.

Surgical brain or tumor specimens were cryofrozen in liquid nitrogen immediately after resection, and peripheral blood cells were collected concurrently. The rearranged segments are TRBV3-1 and TRBJ1-2, with 9 bases matching TRBD1. The source of this sequence is a human donor with low-grade glioma or glioblastoma, undergoing nonglioma brain surgery, or in good health (not recorded which). The sample taken for sequencing was glioma tissue, nonneoplastic brain tissue, or PBMCs (not recorded which). The DNA is as follows: TGTGCCAGCAGCCAAAGGACAGGGGAGGGCTACACCTTC. This translates into CASSQRTGEGYTF.